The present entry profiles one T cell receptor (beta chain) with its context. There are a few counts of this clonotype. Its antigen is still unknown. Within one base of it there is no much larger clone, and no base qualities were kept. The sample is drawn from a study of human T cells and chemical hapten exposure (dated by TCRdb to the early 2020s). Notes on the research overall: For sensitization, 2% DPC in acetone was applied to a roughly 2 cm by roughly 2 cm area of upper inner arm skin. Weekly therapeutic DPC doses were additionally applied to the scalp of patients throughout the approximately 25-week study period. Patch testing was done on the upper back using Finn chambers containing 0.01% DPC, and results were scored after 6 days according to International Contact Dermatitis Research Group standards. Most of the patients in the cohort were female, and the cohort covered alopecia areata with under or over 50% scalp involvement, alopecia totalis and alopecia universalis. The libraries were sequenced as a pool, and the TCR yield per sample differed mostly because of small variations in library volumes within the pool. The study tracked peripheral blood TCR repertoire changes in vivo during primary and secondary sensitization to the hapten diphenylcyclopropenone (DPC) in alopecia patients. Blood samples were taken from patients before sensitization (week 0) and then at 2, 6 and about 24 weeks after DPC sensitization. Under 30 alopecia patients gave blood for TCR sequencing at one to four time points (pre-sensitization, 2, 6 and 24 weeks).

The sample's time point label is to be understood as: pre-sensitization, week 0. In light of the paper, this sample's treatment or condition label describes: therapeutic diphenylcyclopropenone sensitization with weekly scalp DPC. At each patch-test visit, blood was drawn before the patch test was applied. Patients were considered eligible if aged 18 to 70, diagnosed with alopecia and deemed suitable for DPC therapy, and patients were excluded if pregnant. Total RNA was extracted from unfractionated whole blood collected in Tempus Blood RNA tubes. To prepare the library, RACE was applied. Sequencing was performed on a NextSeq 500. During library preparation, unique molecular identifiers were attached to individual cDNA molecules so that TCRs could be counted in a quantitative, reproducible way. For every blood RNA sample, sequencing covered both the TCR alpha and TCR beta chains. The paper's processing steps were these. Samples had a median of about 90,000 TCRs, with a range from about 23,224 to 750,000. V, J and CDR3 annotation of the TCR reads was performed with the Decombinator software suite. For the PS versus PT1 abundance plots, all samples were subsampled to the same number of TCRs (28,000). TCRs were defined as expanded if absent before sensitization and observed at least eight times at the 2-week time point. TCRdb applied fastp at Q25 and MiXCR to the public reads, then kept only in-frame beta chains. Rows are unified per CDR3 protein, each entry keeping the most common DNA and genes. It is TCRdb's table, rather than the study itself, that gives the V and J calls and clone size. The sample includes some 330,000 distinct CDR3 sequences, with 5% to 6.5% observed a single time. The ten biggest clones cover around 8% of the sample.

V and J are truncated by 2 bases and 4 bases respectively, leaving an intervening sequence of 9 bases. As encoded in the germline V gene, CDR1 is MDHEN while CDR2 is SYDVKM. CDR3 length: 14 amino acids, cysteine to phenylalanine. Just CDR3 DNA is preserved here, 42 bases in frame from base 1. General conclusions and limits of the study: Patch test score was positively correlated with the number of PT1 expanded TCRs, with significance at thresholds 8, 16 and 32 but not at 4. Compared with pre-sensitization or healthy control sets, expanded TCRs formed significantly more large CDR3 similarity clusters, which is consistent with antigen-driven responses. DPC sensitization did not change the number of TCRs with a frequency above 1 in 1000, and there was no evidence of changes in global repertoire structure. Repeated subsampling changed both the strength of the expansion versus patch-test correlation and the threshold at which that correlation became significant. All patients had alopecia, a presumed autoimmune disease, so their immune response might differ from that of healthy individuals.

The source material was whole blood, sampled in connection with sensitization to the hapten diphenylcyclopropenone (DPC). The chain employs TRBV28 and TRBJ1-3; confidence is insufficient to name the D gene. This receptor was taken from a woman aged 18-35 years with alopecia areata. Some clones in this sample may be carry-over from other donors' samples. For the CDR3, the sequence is CASSLGGHGNTIYF. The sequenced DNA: TGTGCCAGCAGTTTAGGAGGGCACGGAAACACCATATATTTT.